These 15 T cell receptor beta chains were sequenced from one sample in a study of blood T cell repertoires in COVID-19. Assay: immunoSEQ multiplex PCR; the TCRdb copy retains only in-frame clones and omits some. This table has about 180,000 clones, more than 75% appearing once. Material: PBMCs or T cells enriched from blood (not recorded which). Source of these receptors: a woman in her thirties who had recovered from COVID-19.

The J gene is TRBJ2-1, the V gene TRBV6-5; tentative D call: TRBD1 (6 bases). V was pared by 6 bases and J by 4 bases, with 10 bases between. CDR3 length: 13 amino acids. The V gene's germline CDR1 is MNHEY and CDR2 SVGAGI. CDR3: CASRAQGYNEQFF. DNA for the CDR3: TGTGCCAGCAGGGCACAGGGATACAATGAGCAGTTCTTC.

Here the CDR3 reads CASSPYNPGRLAGDNEQFF. The CDR3 coding sequence is TGTGCCAGCAGCCCTTATAACCCTGGGAGACTAGCGGGGGACAATGAGCAGTTCTTC. The genes are TRBV27 and TRBJ2-1, with TRBD2 matching 12 bases. The CDR3 loop spans 19 amino acids. Trimming cost V 6 bases and J 5 bases; bases outside gene matches: 17. The germline V gene has CDR1 MNHEY and CDR2 SMNVEV (reference sequence).

CDR3 sequence: CASSTDRTGTNEKLFF. The CDR3 DNA reads as TGTGCCAGCAGTACCGACCGGACAGGGACTAATGAAAAACTGTTTTTT. The chain employs TRBV28 and TRBJ1-4, with 8 positions matching TRBD1. The CDR3 is 16 residues long. Trimming cost V 5 bases and J 2 bases; bases outside gene matches: 7. Germline CDR1 and CDR2: MDHEN and SYDVKM. The full variable domain, in which reference TRBV28 and TRBJ1-4 provide the parts outside the CDR3, is DVKVTQSSRYLVKRTGEKVFLECVQDMDHENMFWYRQDPGLGLRLIYFSYDVKMKEKGDIPEGYSVSREKKERFSLILESASTNQTSMYLCASSTDRTGTNEKLFFGSGTQLSVL.

The chain has TRBV28 and TRBJ1-4; D is uncertain. Trimming left V 8 bases short and J 4 bases short, with 11 bases between. Germline CDR1 MDHEN, CDR2 SYDVKM. CDR3 length: 13 residues. The CDR3 is CASSGSNNEKLFF. In DNA, the CDR3 is TGTGCCAGCTCGGGGTCAAATAATGAAAAACTGTTTTTT.

The gene calls are TRBV10-3 and TRBJ2-1, with TRBD1 identical over 8 bases. The length of the CDR3 is 14 residues. Trimming at V came to 5 bases and at J to 8 bases, leaving 8 bases not matched to a gene. The germline gives CDR1 ENHRY, CDR2 SYGVKD. The CDR3 loop is CAISQTQGADEQFF. DNA for the CDR3: TGTGCCATCAGTCAGACGCAGGGGGCCGATGAGCAGTTCTTC.

This clone was recorded only once. The rearrangement joins TRBV2 to TRBJ2-2; tentatively, D is TRBD1 (6 bases). This CDR3 is 16 amino acids long. Germline CDR1 reads SNHLY; CDR2 reads FYNNEI. Trimming stripped 6 bases from V and 0 bases from J, with 14 bases between. CDR3 sequence (DNA): TGTGCCAGCAGCACTAAGACAGGATCGAACACCGGGGAGCTGTTTTTT. This sequence encodes CASSTKTGSNTGELFF.

This chain joins TRBV24-1 and TRBJ2-7; D might be TRBD2 (6 bases). CDR3 size: 13 residues. The germline gives CDR1 KGHDR, CDR2 SFDVKD. V lost 4 bases to trimming and J lost 5 bases, with 11 bases between them. The CDR3: CATSDGSSHEQYF. The CDR3 coding sequence is TGTGCCACCAGTGACGGGAGTTCCCACGAGCAGTACTTC.

V usage is TRBV18 and J usage is TRBJ1-1; D may be TRBD1 (6 bases). There are 12 residues in the CDR3. Per germline, CDR1 KGHSH and CDR2 LQKENI. Trimming cost V 8 bases and J 4 bases, with 11 bases left between them. The CDR3: CASHRAGTEAFF. CDR3 nucleotide sequence: TGTGCCAGCCACAGGGCGGGCACTGAAGCTTTCTTT.

V gene TRBV11-2 combines with J gene TRBJ2-1, with 10 bases identical to TRBD1. Trimming at V came to 1 base and at J to 7 bases, leaving 4 bases not matched to a gene. Germline values: CDR1 SGHAT, CDR2 FQNNGV. The CDR3 extends over 15 amino acids. The CDR3 DNA sequence: TGTGCCAGCAGCTTAGGGTCGGGACAGGGGAATGAGCAGTTCTTC. Encoded protein: CASSLGSGQGNEQFF.

V and J are TRBV2 and TRBJ2-1, with D tentatively TRBD2 (6 bases). Germline values: CDR1 SNHLY, CDR2 FYNNEI. CDR3 size: 15 residues. The V end lost 6 bases, the J end lost 3 bases, and 15 bases lay between the germline ends. This CDR3 reads CASRAGTSRYNEQFF. CDR3 DNA: TGTGCCAGCAGAGCCGGGACTTCCCGCTACAATGAGCAGTTCTTC.

The CDR3 loop reads CASKASGRAQGEYF. The CDR3 nucleotides are TGTGCCAGCAAGGCGAGCGGGAGGGCACAGGGGGAGTACTTC. This sequence joins TRBV6-5 and TRBJ2-5, with TRBD2 identical over 10 bases. Germline CDR1 MNHEY, CDR2 SVGAGI. CDR3 length: 14 residues. Trimming at V came to 7 bases and at J to 12 bases, leaving 14 bases not matched to a gene.

The J gene is TRBJ2-7, the V gene TRBV2; 13 bases map to TRBD2. Germline CDR1 reads SNHLY; CDR2 reads FYNNEI. This CDR3 contains 15 residues. The junction had 8 bases not matched to a gene; V was cut back by 6 bases and J by 6 bases. The DNA of the CDR3 is TGTGCCAGCAGGCAACTAGCGGGAGGGCCGGGCGAGCAGTACTTC. As protein: CASRQLAGGPGEQYF.

CDR3 amino acids: CASRPSTGTFLYEQYF. CDR3 in DNA: TGTGCCAGCAGGCCTTCGACAGGGACGTTTCTCTACGAGCAGTACTTC. The gene calls are TRBV6-2 or TRBV6-3 and TRBJ2-7; 7 bases fit TRBD1. Trimming at V came to 6 bases and at J to 3 bases, leaving 14 bases not matched to a gene. Looked up from germline, CDR1 is MNHEY and CDR2 is SVGEGT. The CDR3 extends over 16 amino acids.

V and J are TRBV5-4 and TRBJ2-7; 8 nucleotides align to TRBD2. With 4 bases clipped from V and 4 bases from J, the junction kept 10 bases outside the gene matches. This CDR3 contains 15 residues. Looked up from germline, CDR1 is SGHNT and CDR2 is YYREEE (reference sequence). CDR3 DNA: TGTGCCAGCAGCCCGGCAGGGGCTAGCGGGTACGAGCAGTACTTC. As protein: CASSPAGASGYEQYF. Full variable domain (remainder filled in from reference TRBV5-4 and TRBJ2-7): ETGVTQSPTHLIKTRGQQVTLRCSSQSGHNTVSWYQQALGQGPQFIFQYYREEENGRGNFPPRFSGLQFPNYSSELNVNALELDDSALYLCASSPAGASGYEQYFGPGTRLTVT.

This chain uses TRBV27 with TRBJ2-1, with 9 bases aligning to TRBD2. With 0 bases clipped from V and 4 bases from J, the junction kept 4 bases outside the gene matches. Germline V gives CDR1 MNHEY, CDR2 SMNVEV (reference sequence). The CDR3 is 16 residues long. In DNA form, the CDR3 reads TGTGCCAGCAGTTTATCGGTCACTAGCGGGTACAATGAGCAGTTCTTC. Its translation is CASSLSVTSGYNEQFF.